Listed below are T cell receptor beta chains from one sample, sequenced in a study of Ad26.COV2.S vaccination and SARS-CoV-2 variants. Only in-frame clones appear in the TCRdb table, and some are missing; sequencing was by immunoSEQ multiplex PCR. The data contain roughly 450,000 clones, around nine tenths of them singletons. This specimen consisted of peripheral blood, obtained in a trial of Ad26.COV2.S vaccine versus placebo. These receptors all come from a person between 18 and 60 years old who received the Ad26.COV2.S COVID-19 vaccine or a placebo. The CDR3 runs from the conserved cysteine through the conserved F or W. D genes are given only for firm matches. Clone size is not always given. Where it is, it says once, few, many or a class for expanded clones.

d_call	v_call	clone_size	j_call	cdr3_aa	cdr3_nt
-	TRBV18	-	TRBJ2-5	CASSPPGLQETQYF	TGTGCCAGCTCACCACCGGGGCTACAAGAGACCCAGTACTTC
TRBD2	TRBV29-1	-	TRBJ2-1	CSVEGATSGRYNEQFF	TGCAGCGTTGAGGGCGCGACTAGCGGGAGGTACAATGAGCAGTTCTTC
TRBD2	TRBV5-1	-	TRBJ2-1	CASSLGLAESSYNEQFF	TGCGCCAGCAGCTTGGGACTAGCGGAATCCTCCTACAATGAGCAGTTCTTC
-	TRBV4-3	-	TRBJ2-7	CASSQEGVQVYEQYF	TGCGCCAGCAGCCAAGAGGGGGTTCAGGTCTACGAGCAGTACTTC
-	TRBV29-1	-	TRBJ1-2	CSVEGTEDRDGYTF	TGCAGCGTTGAAGGGACGGAGGATAGGGATGGCTACACCTTC
-	TRBV3-1/TRBV3-2	-	TRBJ2-1	CASSQVRQRNLGEQFF	TGTGCCAGCAGCCAAGTCAGGCAGCGTAACCTCGGGGAGCAGTTCTTC
-	TRBV3-1/TRBV3-2	-	TRBJ2-7	CASSLRASLINYEQYF	TGTGCCAGCAGCCTACGGGCCTCTCTTATTAACTACGAGCAGTACTTC
-	TRBV2	-	TRBJ1-2	CAITTGRLGYTF	TGTGCCATCACCACGGGGCGTTTGGGCTACACCTTC
-	TRBV7-6	-	TRBJ1-2	CASSLVGGRGYTF	TGTGCCAGCAGCCTTGTGGGGGGCCGGGGCTACACCTTC
-	TRBV30	-	TRBJ1-1	CAWSPGVF	TGTGCCTGGAGTCCCGGGGTCTTT
-	TRBV3-1/TRBV3-2	-	TRBJ2-5	CASSRRTGLIEGGETQYF	TGTGCCAGCAGCCGCCGGACCGGACTCATCGAGGGGGGGGAGACCCAGTACTTC
-	TRBV6-5	-	TRBJ2-7	CASSYGQSSYEQYF	TGTGCCAGCAGTTACGGACAGAGCTCCTACGAGCAGTACTTC
-	TRBV6-5	once	TRBJ1-6	CACKADYNSPLHF	TGTGCCTGCAAGGCTGATTATAATTCACCCCTCCACTTT
-	TRBV28	-	TRBJ2-7	CASSSDGGQYF	TGTGCCAGCAGTTCTGACGGAGGGCAGTACTTC
-	TRBV18	-	TRBJ2-5	CASSPPNTQETQYF	TGTGCCAGCTCACCACCGAACACCCAAGAGACCCAGTACTTC
TRBD2	TRBV4-3	-	TRBJ2-5	CASSPGTRRRETQYF	TGCGCCAGCAGTCCCGGGACTAGAAGAAGAGAGACCCAGTACTTC
-	TRBV7-9	-	TRBJ2-7	CASSTGLSSYEQYF	TGTGCCAGCAGCACAGGGCTTAGCTCCTACGAGCAGTACTTC
-	TRBV2	-	TRBJ1-6	CASSEPARGSPLHF	TGTGCCAGCAGTGAACCGGCTCGGGGTTCACCCCTCCACTTT
TRBD1	TRBV27	-	TRBJ1-5	CASSSAGGQPQHF	TGTGCCAGCAGTTCCGCAGGGGGCCAGCCCCAGCATTTT
-	TRBV6-5	-	TRBJ1-2	CASSWSAVFDYGYTF	TGTGCCAGCAGTTGGTCAGCGGTGTTCGACTATGGCTACACCTTC
TRBD1	TRBV29-1	-	TRBJ2-2	CSVLDRGSTGELFF	TGCAGCGTCCTCGACAGGGGGTCCACCGGGGAGCTGTTTTTT
TRBD1	TRBV5-5	-	TRBJ1-2	CASSGGQPISYGYTF	TGTGCCAGCAGCGGGGGACAGCCGATCTCCTATGGCTACACCTTC